This TCR beta chain was observed in a study of cytotoxic CD8 clonotypes in ibrutinib-treated CLL. Extraction of roughly 2 micrograms of genomic DNA from cryopreserved PBMCs supplied material for TCR beta libraries. J was trimmed by 8 bases and V by 6 bases; bases with no gene match: 9. This CDR3 contains 13 residues. The germline CDR1 and CDR2 sequences are MNHEY and SMNVEV (reference sequence). The data were produced by immunoSEQ multiplex PCR, yet TCRdb's version contains in-frame clones alone and is incomplete. Among under 300,000 clones listed, less than 75% were seen once. The V call is TRBV27, the J call TRBJ1-2; 7 nucleotides match TRBD1. The sequencing here drew on PBMCs, taken after 24 months of ibrutinib treatment. The clonotype was recovered from a human donor with chronic lymphocytic leukemia. The CDR3 DNA follows: TGTGCCAGCAGCCAGGGACAGCCAGGGGGCTACACCTTC. Translation gives CASSQGQPGGYTF.